Only one count was recorded for the clone carrying this T cell receptor (beta chain). The CDR3 contains 14 residues. Germline CDR1 reads LGHDT; CDR2 reads YNNKEL (reference sequence). The J segment lost 11 bases and the V segment lost 1 base, leaving 8 bases of the junction unmatched. Per the study methods: Estimation of nucleated cell counts relied on the amplification of reference gene primers. Profiled with immunoSEQ multiplex PCR; TCRdb holds only in-frame clones, not every one. D and trimming were read from the DNA, whereas the V and J calls and clone size are those reported in that table. The sample has over 200,000 clones, 65% to 85% seen once. The sample belongs to a study of blood T cell repertoires in COVID-19. Across the study: Acute and convalescent COVID-19 samples came from the United States, Italy and Spain. The analysed material was cDNA or gDNA that came from T cells, B-cell-depleted T cells, or PBMCs.

The chain recombines TRBV3-1 (or the pseudogene TRBV3-2) with TRBJ1-5, with 7 bases fitting TRBD1. The TCR originated in a woman aged 80 or over with acute or convalescent COVID-19. Sequenced sample: peripheral blood. The CDR3 is CASSQGGSGGTQHF. In nucleotides, the CDR3 is TGTGCCAGCAGCCAAGGAGGATCAGGGGGGACCCAGCATTTT.